Shown below are 22 T cell receptor beta chains from a single sample sequenced in a study of graft-versus-host responses after intestinal transplantation. Antigens for these TCRs are unknown. Clones were sequenced by immunoSEQ multiplex PCR, and TCRdb holds only the in-frame ones, with some missing. This sample yields about 92,000 clones, of which around four fifths are seen a single time; about 18% belongs to the top ten. The sequences come from unstimulated CD8+ T cells sorted from spleen or lymph node cells, collected before intestinal transplant. These receptors came from a human donor who received an intestinal transplant.

The V and J genes are TRBV6-5 and TRBJ2-7; 9 nucleotides match TRBD2. Germline V lookup: CDR1 MNHEY, CDR2 SVGAGI. The junction had 3 bases not matched to a gene; V was cut back by 5 bases and J by 1 base. This CDR3 contains 14 residues. The CDR3 loop reads CASSKREVSYEQYF. CDR3 bases: TGTGCCAGCAGTAAGCGGGAGGTGTCCTACGAGCAGTACTTC.

The V gene is TRBV6-5, the J gene TRBJ1-6, with 9 bases matching TRBD1. The length of the CDR3 is 16 residues. V lost 3 bases and J lost 9; bases outside the gene matches: 9. CDR1 is MNHEY, CDR2 SVGAGI, per germline. CDR3 DNA: TGTGCCAGCAGTTATAATCGACGGGACAGGGCTTCACCCCTCCACTTT. It codes for CASSYNRRDRASPLHF.

This clone has just one count. The chain uses TRBV9 and TRBJ2-1, with D perhaps TRBD1 (5 bases). Germline values: CDR1 SGDLS, CDR2 YYNGEE. Trimming removed 0 bases at V and 6 bases at J, with 19 bases between. The CDR3 sequence is 17 residues long. As DNA, the CDR3 is TGTGCCAGCAGCGTAGGTACAGGACGGTTGCAGAGCAATGAGCAGTTCTTC. It yields the protein CASSVGTGRLQSNEQFF.

This chain uses TRBV6-6 with TRBJ2-7, with 7 nucleotides matching TRBD1. The CDR3 runs to 14 residues. With V trimmed by 2 bases and J by 5 bases, 6 bases remained unmatched. The germline V gene has CDR1 MNHNY and CDR2 SVGAGI (reference sequence). This CDR3 is CASSYRGRRDEQYF. The CDR3 region has the DNA TGTGCCAGCAGTTACAGGGGGCGAAGGGACGAGCAGTACTTC.

This clone showed up just once. This chain uses TRBV29-1 with TRBJ2-7; D call uncertain. Trimming left V 3 bases short and J 3 bases short, with 15 bases between. This CDR3 contains 14 residues. Per the germline V gene, CDR1 is SQVTM and CDR2 is ANQGSEA. The DNA for the CDR3 is TGCAGCGTTGATGGTGGCGAACGAGACTACGAGCAGTACTTC. Translating it yields CSVDGGERDYEQYF.

The chain couples TRBV9 to TRBJ2-3; 7 bases match TRBD2. CDR3 length: 15 residues. V was pared by 1 base and J by 0 bases, with 2 bases of the junction left unmatched. Germline values: CDR1 SGDLS, CDR2 YYNGEE. CDR3 in DNA: TGTGCCAGCAGCGTAAGCGGGGCTAGCACAGATACGCAGTATTTT. Amino acids: CASSVSGASTDTQYF.

The sample holds a few counts of this clone. The chain joins TRBV7-3 to TRBJ2-7; D is ambiguous. The CDR3 is 15 residues long. Germline V gene data show CDR1 as SGHTA and CDR2 as FQGTGA. Trimming removed 4 bases at V and 2 bases at J, with 15 bases between. CDR3 protein: CASSSGPGLTYEQYF. CDR3 DNA: TGTGCCAGCAGCTCCGGCCCGGGTCTTACCTACGAGCAGTACTTC.

The rearrangement uses TRBV29-1 and TRBJ2-1, with D possibly TRBD1 on 7 matching bases. CDR1 and CDR2 (germline): SQVTM, ANQGSEA. Between the trimmed V and J ends, which lost 6 bases and 6 bases, there was a span of 18 bases. This CDR3 has 14 residues. The CDR3 nucleotides are TGCAGCGTCCCCTCAGGGGGGACTTTCAATGAGCAGTTCTTC. Protein sequence: CSVPSGGTFNEQFF.

The chain couples TRBV6-5 to TRBJ1-1, with D unclear. CDR1 and CDR2 (germline): MNHEY, SVGAGI. Trimming stripped 6 bases from V and 3 bases from J, with 11 bases between. The CDR3 length is 13 residues. CDR3 loop: CASRVMEYTEAFF. For the CDR3, the DNA is TGTGCCAGCAGGGTCATGGAATACACTGAAGCTTTCTTT.

The chain recombines TRBV5-5 with TRBJ2-1; D is unclear. Germline V gene lookup returns CDR1 SGHKS and CDR2 YYEKEE (reference sequence). Trimming pared 4 bases from V and 0 bases from J, leaving 11 bases between. This CDR3 spans 15 amino acids. Here the CDR3 reads CASSTGRSSYNEQFF. CDR3 DNA: TGTGCCAGCAGCACCGGAAGGAGCTCCTACAATGAGCAGTTCTTC.

The gene calls are TRBV12-5 and TRBJ2-5; D may be TRBD1 or TRBD2 (6 bases each). The CDR3 is 18 residues long. Germline V gene sequence: CDR1 LGHNT, CDR2 FRNRAP. Trimming stripped 7 bases from V and 0 bases from J, with 24 bases between. The CDR3 DNA is TGTGCTAGTGTGCGCTCCGGGGGCACACAACCCTACCAAGAGACCCAGTACTTC. As protein: CASVRSGGTQPYQETQYF.

CDR3 sequence (DNA): TGTGCCAGCAGCTTAGATCCGGTCACCCTGGATGAAAAACTGTTTTTT. Protein product: CASSLDPVTLDEKLFF. V gene TRBV11-2 combines with J gene TRBJ1-4; no firm D call. V lost 0 bases and J lost 6, with 14 bases in between. From germline, CDR1 is SGHAT and CDR2 FQNNGV. CDR3 size: 16 residues.

This clone appeared once. The chain recombines TRBV21-1 with TRBJ1-6; the table's D call TRBD1 went unverified against the DNA. TRBV21-1 is an annotated pseudogene. The CDR3 has 15 amino acids. In DNA, the CDR3 is TGTGCCACCACGCCCACAGGGGGGGAAGATTCACCCCTCCACTTT. Its protein product is CATTPTGGEDSPLHF.

This chain joins TRBV7-3 and TRBJ2-7; the D is unclear. The germline CDR1 and CDR2 sequences are SGHTA and FQGTGA. The CDR3 length is 13 residues. Deletions cut 4 bases from V and 3 bases from J, with 10 bases between. The CDR3 reads CASSSGESYEQYF. As DNA, the CDR3 is TGTGCCAGCAGCTCAGGAGAAAGCTACGAGCAGTACTTC.

The chain's CDR3 is CASHGDVWFNEQFF. The CDR3, as DNA: TGTGCCAGTCACGGGGACGTATGGTTCAATGAGCAGTTCTTC. The J gene is TRBJ2-1, the V gene TRBV19, with D perhaps being TRBD1 or TRBD2 (5 bases each). With 8 bases removed from V and 6 bases from J, the gap between germline ends came to 17 bases. The CDR3 runs 14 residues. Germline V gene data show CDR1 as LNHDA and CDR2 as SQIVND (reference sequence). Supplemented by reference TRBV19 and TRBJ2-1, the full variable domain reads DGGITQSPKYLFRKEGQNVTLSCEQNLNHDAMYWYRQDPGQGLRLIYYSQIVNDFQKGDIAEGYSVSREKKESFPLTVTSAQKNPTAFYLCASHGDVWFNEQFFGPGTRLTVL.

The rearrangement joins TRBV6-1 to TRBJ2-2; no firm D call. The V gene's germline CDR1 is MNHNS and CDR2 SASEGT. V was trimmed by 4 bases and J by 6 bases, leaving 3 bases between them. The CDR3 covers 11 residues. CDR3: CASSGSGELFF. The DNA for the CDR3 is TGTGCCAGCAGTGGTTCCGGGGAGCTGTTTTTT.

The chain combines TRBV6-6 with TRBJ1-2; possibly TRBD1 for D (5 bases). The CDR3 totals 12 residues. The germline V gene has CDR1 MNHNY and CDR2 SVGAGI (reference sequence). The V end was cut by 7 bases, the J end by 6 bases, with 12 bases between. CDR3 region: CASKRQSDGYTF. In nucleotides, the CDR3 is TGTGCCAGCAAAAGACAGTCGGATGGCTACACCTTC.

This CDR3 reads CASSFGATSTGYEQYF. The CDR3 DNA reads TGTGCCAGCAGTTTCGGAGCCACTAGTACGGGGTACGAGCAGTACTTC. The rearrangement uses TRBV28 and TRBJ2-7, with D perhaps matching TRBD2 (5 bases). The CDR3 covers 16 residues. Germline V gene data show CDR1 as MDHEN and CDR2 as SYDVKM. V gave up 3 bases and J gave up 4 bases, with 19 bases separating them. The full variable domain, with the rest looked up from reference TRBV28 and TRBJ2-7, is DVKVTQSSRYLVKRTGEKVFLECVQDMDHENMFWYRQDPGLGLRLIYFSYDVKMKEKGDIPEGYSVSREKKERFSLILESASTNQTSMYLCASSFGATSTGYEQYFGPGTRLTVT.

This chain connects TRBV9 to TRBJ2-7; D is unresolved. The CDR3 runs 16 residues. The germline gives CDR1 SGDLS, CDR2 YYNGEE. V lost 1 base and J 3 bases, leaving 17 bases between the germline ends. CDR3 region: CASSVMYSTVIYEQYF. The CDR3 DNA is TGTGCCAGCAGCGTAATGTACTCGACTGTAATCTACGAGCAGTACTTC.

As for this clone: The same CDR3 arises from other DNA sequences in this sample as well. The chain combines TRBV7-9 with TRBJ1-3; D is uncertain. Trimming cost V 1 base and J 4 bases, with 2 bases left between them. CDR1 SEHNR and CDR2 FQNEAQ come from the germline V gene (reference sequence). The length of the CDR3 is 12 residues. The CDR3 region has the DNA TGTGCCAGCAGCTTAGGCGGAAACACCATATATTTT. Protein product: CASSLGGNTIYF.

This chain uses TRBV5-1 with TRBJ2-7; no clear D gene. Germline CDR1 and CDR2: SGHRS and YFSETQ. Between the trimmed V and J ends, which lost 6 bases and 5 bases, there was a span of 15 bases. This CDR3 comprises 13 residues. The chain's CDR3 is CASTGPLIDEQYF. CDR3 bases: TGCGCCAGCACCGGTCCCCTTATAGACGAGCAGTACTTC.

This clone was counted a single time. V and J are TRBV6-6 and TRBJ2-7; D unresolved. Germline lookup yields CDR1 MNHNY and CDR2 SVGAGI (reference sequence). V lost 4 bases, J lost 4 bases, and 17 bases lay in between. The CDR3 runs to 15 residues. The CDR3 DNA follows: TGTGCCAGCAGTTTCCGATCCCCTACTGATTACGAGCAGTACTTC. It encodes CASSFRSPTDYEQYF.